The rows below give T cell receptor beta chains drawn from one sample of a study of T-cell reconstitution after alpha-beta-depleted transplantation in children. One entry per CDR3 protein results from TCRdb running MiXCR on the PCR reads. The sample holds 280,000 or so distinct CDR3 sequences, under 14% seen once. The starting material was peripheral blood, obtained 180 days after TCRalphabeta/CD19-depleted stem cell transplant. The origin of the receptors is a male patient aged 2-15 years who had a stem cell transplant for chronic granulomatous disease, so the T cells may come from the graft donor. Both conserved end residues are part of each CDR3. Each record gives: J gene, V gene, clone size, D gene, CDR3 DNA, CDR3 protein. A D gene is named only where the DNA matches it firmly. Where a row states a size, it is once, few, many or the class of an expanded clone; other rows omit it.

J gene: TRBJ1-2
V gene: TRBV5-5
clone size: many
D gene: NA
CDR3 DNA: TGTGCCAGCAGCTTGGAGGCGGACAGTCATATATCTAACTATGGCTACACCTTC
CDR3 protein: CASSLEADSHISNYGYTF

J gene: TRBJ2-2
V gene: TRBV15
clone size: many
D gene: NA
CDR3 DNA: TGTGCCACCAGCGCCATCATCGGGGTCCGGGACGGGGAGCTGTTTTTT
CDR3 protein: CATSAIIGVRDGELFF

J gene: TRBJ2-1
V gene: TRBV5-1
clone size: few
D gene: TRBD2
CDR3 DNA: TGCGCCAGCAGCCTCGTAGCGGGAGTGGGGGATGAGCAGTTCTTC
CDR3 protein: CASSLVAGVGDEQFF

J gene: TRBJ2-1
V gene: TRBV6-5
clone size: many
D gene: NA
CDR3 DNA: TGTGCCAGCAGTTACTTAGTGGCAGGGAATTCGTACAATGAGCAGTTCTTC
CDR3 protein: CASSYLVAGNSYNEQFF

J gene: TRBJ1-4
V gene: TRBV20-1
clone size: many
D gene: NA
CDR3 DNA: TGCAGTGCTAGTCGGCGTCAGGAAAAACTGTTTTTT
CDR3 protein: CSASRRQEKLFF

J gene: TRBJ2-5
V gene: TRBV7-9
clone size: many
D gene: TRBD2
CDR3 DNA: TGTGCCAGCAGCTTAAGTAGCGGGTCGCAAGAGACCCAGTACTTC
CDR3 protein: CASSLSSGSQETQYF

J gene: TRBJ1-1
V gene: TRBV20-1
clone size: many
D gene: NA
CDR3 DNA: TGCAGTGCTAGGGGGGACAACATGAACACTGAAGCTTTCTTT
CDR3 protein: CSARGDNMNTEAFF

J gene: TRBJ2-7
V gene: TRBV20-1
clone size: many
D gene: NA
CDR3 DNA: TGCAGTGCGTGGGTCCCAGGAGGAGCCTACGAGCAGTACTTC
CDR3 protein: CSAWVPGGAYEQYF

J gene: TRBJ1-6
V gene: TRBV25-1
clone size: NA
D gene: TRBD1
CDR3 DNA: TGTGCCAGCAATAGACAGGGGGCGAATTCACCCCTCCACTTT
CDR3 protein: CASNRQGANSPLHF

J gene: TRBJ1-1
V gene: TRBV30
clone size: few
D gene: NA
CDR3 DNA: TGTGCCCTCCTCGCGGTCACTGAAGCTTTCTTT
CDR3 protein: CALLAVTEAFF

J gene: TRBJ2-5
V gene: TRBV29-1
clone size: many
D gene: NA
CDR3 DNA: TGCAGCGTTCCCGGTAAGGGGAGAGAGACCCAGTACTTC
CDR3 protein: CSVPGKGRETQYF

J gene: TRBJ2-3
V gene: TRBV5-6
clone size: many
D gene: NA
CDR3 DNA: TGTGCCAGCAGCTTAGGACAGCTTCGCACAGATACGCAGTATTTT
CDR3 protein: CASSLGQLRTDTQYF

J gene: TRBJ2-3
V gene: TRBV5-1
clone size: many
D gene: TRBD2
CDR3 DNA: TGCGCCAGCAGCTACCGGGACTACACAGATACGCAGTATTTT
CDR3 protein: CASSYRDYTDTQYF

J gene: TRBJ1-4
V gene: TRBV16
clone size: many
D gene: NA
CDR3 DNA: TGTGCCAGCAGCCAAACGGTAACTAATGAAAAACTGTTTTTT
CDR3 protein: CASSQTVTNEKLFF

J gene: TRBJ1-6
V gene: TRBV19
clone size: NA
D gene: TRBD1
CDR3 DNA: TGTGCCAGTAGTAGAGGACCGGGACAGCTCGGTTCTTCCCTCCACTTT
CDR3 protein: CASSRGPGQLGSSLHF

J gene: TRBJ2-2
V gene: TRBV10-3
clone size: few
D gene: TRBD2
CDR3 DNA: TGTGCCACCCTAGCGGGAGAGACCGGGGAGCTGTTTTTT
CDR3 protein: CATLAGETGELFF